Presented here are 17 T cell receptor beta chains from one specimen sequenced in a study of control samples from healthy donors and cancer patients. Clones were sequenced by immunoSEQ multiplex PCR, and TCRdb holds only the in-frame ones, with some missing. This sample has approximately 160,000 clones, with about 94% found just once. The sample comprised blood. Receptor source: a woman aged 55 to 70 in good health.

The chain uses TRBV10-3 and TRBJ1-1, with D perhaps matching TRBD1 (5 bases). This CDR3 contains 14 residues. The V end lost 4 bases, the J end lost 4 bases, and 13 bases lay between the germline ends. The germline gives CDR1 ENHRY, CDR2 SYGVKD. The CDR3 nucleotides are TGTGCCATCAGTGGAAGGGGCGTCGGCACTGAAGCTTTCTTT. Its translation: CAISGRGVGTEAFF.

The gene calls are TRBV12-3 or TRBV12-4 and TRBJ1-5; D not resolved. The CDR3 length is 13 residues. V was cut by 6 bases and J by 5 bases, with 11 bases left in between. The CDR3 sequence is CASSPPGDQPQHF. CDR3 DNA sequence: TGTGCCAGCAGCCCCCCCGGGGATCAGCCCCAGCATTTT.

This clone was counted only a few times. J is TRBJ1-6 and V is TRBV5-4, with no clear D. The germline V gene has CDR1 SGHNT and CDR2 YYREEE (reference sequence). V lost 1 base, J lost 7 bases, and 12 bases lay in between. CDR3 length equals 15 residues. DNA for the CDR3: TGTGCCAGCAGCTTGTTTCCAGAAGCAAATTCACCCCTCCACTTT. Translation gives CASSLFPEANSPLHF.

This sequence joins TRBV19 and TRBJ1-5; possible D gene TRBD1, 5 bases. With 10 bases removed from V and 5 bases from J, the gap between germline ends came to 12 bases. The CDR3 has 12 amino acids. Germline V gene sequence: CDR1 LNHDA, CDR2 SQIVND (reference sequence). The CDR3, as DNA: TGTGCCATTGGGACCTCGGATCAGCCCCAGCATTTT. It translates to CAIGTSDQPQHF.

The V and J genes are TRBV18 and TRBJ1-2, with D possibly matching TRBD1 (6 bases). V lost 0 bases and J 4 bases, leaving 12 bases between the germline ends. The CDR3 runs to 15 residues. Germline V CDR1 and CDR2: KGHSH, LQKENI. CDR3 in amino acids: CASSPPPLGAYGYTF. Written as DNA, the CDR3 is TGTGCCAGCTCACCACCGCCGCTGGGGGCCTATGGCTACACCTTC.

Here the CDR3 DNA reads TGTGCCAGCAGTGTAGACAGGGACACTGAAGCTTTCTTT. Translation: CASSVDRDTEAFF. The gene calls are TRBV7-2 and TRBJ1-1; TRBD1 agrees at 7 bases. Trimming at V came to 6 bases and at J to 3 bases, leaving 4 bases not matched to a gene. The CDR3 length is 13 residues. Germline V lookup: CDR1 SGHTA, CDR2 FQGNSA.

This clone was observed a handful of times. The chain carries TRBV7-9 and TRBJ1-6; D call uncertain. With 6 bases removed from V and 6 bases from J, the gap between germline ends came to 12 bases. There are 14 residues in the CDR3. Germline CDR1 SEHNR, CDR2 FQNEAQ (reference sequence). In nucleotides, the CDR3 is TGTGCCAGCAGTAGCCAGAGAAGTAATTCACCCCTCCACTTT. Its protein product is CASSSQRSNSPLHF.

The chain carries TRBV12-3 or TRBV12-4 and TRBJ2-2, with D unclear. Trimming pared 3 bases from V and 5 bases from J, leaving 7 bases between. CDR3 length: 13 residues. The CDR3 nucleotides are TGTGCCAGCAGTTTGCCTCTTACCGGGGAGCTGTTTTTT. This sequence encodes CASSLPLTGELFF.

The CDR3 is CASSPTGGVNQPQHF. CDR3 coding DNA: TGTGCCAGCTCACCAACTGGGGGCGTCAATCAGCCCCAGCATTTT. This chain uses TRBV18 with TRBJ1-5; D is perhaps TRBD1 (6 bases). V lost 2 bases to trimming and J lost 3 bases, with 11 bases between them. CDR3 length equals 15 residues. Germline V lookup: CDR1 KGHSH, CDR2 LQKENI.

In this sample, this clone turned up once. This chain uses TRBV5-6 with TRBJ1-5; D gene uncertain. Germline V CDR1 and CDR2: SGHDT, YYEEEE. Between the trimmed V and J ends, which lost 4 bases and 7 bases, there was a span of 12 bases. This CDR3 is 13 amino acids long. Here the CDR3 DNA reads TGTGCCAGCAGCCGAGACTTGGACCAGCCCCAGCATTTT. This gives the protein CASSRDLDQPQHF.

This clone has only one observation. This chain joins TRBV6-5 and TRBJ2-7, with 10 nucleotides matching TRBD1. Germline CDR1 reads MNHEY; CDR2 reads SVGAGI. V shed 6 bases, J shed 4 bases, and the junction held 6 bases outside the gene matches. CDR3 length: 14 amino acids. Written as DNA, the CDR3 is TGTGCCAGCAGATCTCGGACAGGGGGTTACGAGCAGTACTTC. Translating it yields CASRSRTGGYEQYF.

This chain connects TRBV9 to TRBJ1-2, with D unresolved. CDR3 length equals 17 residues. CDR1 is SGDLS and CDR2 is YYNGEE in the germline V gene. V lost 3 bases to trimming and J lost 3 bases, with 21 bases between them. CDR3 nucleotide sequence: TGTGCCAGCAGCGCTCGCCTTGGGGTAAGGTACGACTATGGCTACACCTTC. Translating it yields CASSARLGVRYDYGYTF.

The J gene is TRBJ2-7, the V gene TRBV4-3; D perhaps matches TRBD1 (6 bases). The germline gives CDR1 LGHNA, CDR2 YSLEER. The V and J ends lost 3 bases and 5 bases respectively, with 17 bases between them. The CDR3 loop spans 15 amino acids. In DNA, the CDR3 is TGCGCCAGCAGCCACCTACAGGGTTATCATGACGAGCAGTACTTC. Its protein is CASSHLQGYHDEQYF.

This clone was detected only a few times. This chain connects TRBV16 to TRBJ1-6; D remains ambiguous. Trimming cost V 8 bases and J 5 bases, with 16 bases left between them. This CDR3 has 15 residues. Germline V gives CDR1 KGHSY, CDR2 FQNENV. Written as DNA, the CDR3 is TGTGCCAGCCGCCCTTGGGCAGACAATAATTCACCCCTCCACTTT. Translation gives CASRPWADNNSPLHF.

The rearrangement joins TRBV18 to TRBJ1-2, with 9 nucleotides matching TRBD1. CDR1 KGHSH and CDR2 LQKENI come from the germline V gene. The CDR3 totals 21 residues. Germline trimming cut 3 bases from V and 5 bases from J; bases unmatched to any gene: 25. CDR3 residues: CASSPLLGQGGISVDGYGYTF. The CDR3 bases are TGTGCCAGCTCACCCCTACTGGGACAGGGAGGAATCTCCGTAGATGGGTATGGCTACACCTTC.

A single count supports this clone. The rearrangement uses TRBV19 and TRBJ1-1; D remains unclear. CDR3 length: 15 amino acids. CDR1 LNHDA and CDR2 SQIVND come from the germline V gene (reference sequence). V lost 7 bases, J lost 3 bases, and 18 bases lay in between. The CDR3 region has the DNA TGTGCCAGTACCGATAGGGCCGCGACGGACACTGAAGCTTTCTTT. Its translation: CASTDRAATDTEAFF. Filled out from reference TRBV19 and TRBJ1-1, the complete variable domain reads DGGITQSPKYLFRKEGQNVTLSCEQNLNHDAMYWYRQDPGQGLRLIYYSQIVNDFQKGDIAEGYSVSREKKESFPLTVTSAQKNPTAFYLCASTDRAATDTEAFFGQGTRLTVV.

DNA of the CDR3: TGCAGCGTTGACTCTCCGGCAGGGAGGGGAACTGAAGCTTTCTTT. Translating gives CSVDSPAGRGTEAFF. V is TRBV29-1 and J is TRBJ1-1; TRBD1 might be the D (5 bases). Trimming removed 3 bases from V and 5 bases from J, with 19 bases in between. The CDR3 contains 15 residues. Looked up from germline, CDR1 is SQVTM and CDR2 is ANQGSEA.